This T cell receptor beta chain was recorded in a study of graft-versus-host responses after intestinal transplantation. The wider study: Every recipient had anti-thymocyte globulin induction and about three years of tacrolimus plus steroids. Study results and limitations: GvH clones occurred in recipient marrow; some first appeared in ileum or blood.

Plates contained around 200,000 CFSE-labeled responder cells and around 200,000 irradiated, violet-dye-labeled stimulator cells. After the reaction, proliferating CFSE-low CD3+CD4+ and CD3+CD8+ responders were sorted. This clone has just a few counts. From germline, CDR1 is ENHRY and CDR2 SYGVKD. There are 19 residues in the CDR3. Trimming cost V 7 bases and J 1 base; bases outside gene matches: 13. Sequencing used immunoSEQ multiplex PCR; TCRdb keeps in-frame clones, though not all of them. The sample shows about 13,000 clones, about 30% of them seen only once. This receptor was obtained from a human patient who received an intestinal transplant. The sequencing used alloreactive CD8+ T cells from a mixed lymphocyte reaction culture, collected before intestinal transplant. As for subset: CFSE-low proliferating T cells sorted from approximately 6-day pre-transplant mixed lymphocyte reaction (GvH or HvG direction). The chain carries TRBV10-3 and TRBJ2-1, with 13 bases fitting TRBD2. The CDR3 loop reads CAIKGLAGEEGGSYNEQFF. The DNA for the CDR3 is TGTGCCATCAAAGGACTAGCGGGAGAGGAGGGAGGATCCTACAATGAGCAGTTCTTC.